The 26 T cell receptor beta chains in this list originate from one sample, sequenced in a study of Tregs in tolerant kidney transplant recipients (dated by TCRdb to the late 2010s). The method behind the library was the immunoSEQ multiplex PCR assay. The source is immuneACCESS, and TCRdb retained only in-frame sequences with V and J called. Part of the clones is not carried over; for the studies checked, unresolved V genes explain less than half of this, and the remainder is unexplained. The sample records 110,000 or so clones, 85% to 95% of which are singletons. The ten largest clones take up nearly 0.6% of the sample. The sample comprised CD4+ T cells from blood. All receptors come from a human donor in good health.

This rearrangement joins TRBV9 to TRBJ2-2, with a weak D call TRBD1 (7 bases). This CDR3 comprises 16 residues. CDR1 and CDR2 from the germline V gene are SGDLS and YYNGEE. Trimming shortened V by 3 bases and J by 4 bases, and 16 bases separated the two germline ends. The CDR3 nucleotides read TGTGCCAGCAGCGCAGTCAGGGGGGCCATCACCGGGGAGCTGTTTTTT. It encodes CASSAVRGAITGELFF.

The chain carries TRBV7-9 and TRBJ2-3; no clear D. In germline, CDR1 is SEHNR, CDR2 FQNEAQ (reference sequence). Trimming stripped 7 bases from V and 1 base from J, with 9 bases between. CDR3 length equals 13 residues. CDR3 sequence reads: CASKEAGTDTQYF. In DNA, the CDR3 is TGTGCCAGCAAAGAGGCAGGCACAGATACGCAGTATTTT.

As DNA, the CDR3 is TGTGCCAGCTCCGTGGTGAGACTAGCCTTTAATGAGCAGTTCTTC. It is translated as CASSVVRLAFNEQFF. J is TRBJ2-1 and V is TRBV6-1, with 7 bases identical to TRBD2. Germline V gene data show CDR1 as MNHNS and CDR2 as SASEGT. There are 15 residues in the CDR3. Trimming took 8 bases from V and 7 from J; bases not matched to a gene: 14.

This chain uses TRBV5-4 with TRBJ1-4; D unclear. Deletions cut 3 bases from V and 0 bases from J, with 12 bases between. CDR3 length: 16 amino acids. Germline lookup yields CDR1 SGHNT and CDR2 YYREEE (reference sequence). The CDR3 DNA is TGTGCCAGCAGCTCGAGTACCTTTACAACTAATGAAAAACTGTTTTTT. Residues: CASSSSTFTTNEKLFF.

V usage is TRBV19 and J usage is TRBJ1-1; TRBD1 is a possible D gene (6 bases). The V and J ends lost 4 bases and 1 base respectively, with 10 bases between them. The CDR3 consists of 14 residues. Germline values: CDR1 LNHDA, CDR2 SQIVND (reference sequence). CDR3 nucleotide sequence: TGTGCCAGTAGTACGGGACACAGGAACACTGAAGCTTTCTTT. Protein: CASSTGHRNTEAFF.

CDR3 DNA: TGTGCCTGGAGTGTACGGCAGGGCAATCAGCCCCAGCATTTT. Its protein product is CAWSVRQGNQPQHF. V and J are TRBV30 and TRBJ1-5; no reliable D call. The CDR3 totals 14 residues. V lost 0 bases, J lost 2 bases, and 8 bases lay in between. Germline loops: CDR1 GTSNPN, CDR2 SVGIG (reference sequence).

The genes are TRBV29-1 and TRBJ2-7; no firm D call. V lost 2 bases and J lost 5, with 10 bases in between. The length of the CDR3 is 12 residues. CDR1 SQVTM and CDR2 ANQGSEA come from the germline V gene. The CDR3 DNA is TGCAGCGTTGAACGCTTAAGGGACGAGCAGTACTTC. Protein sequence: CSVERLRDEQYF.

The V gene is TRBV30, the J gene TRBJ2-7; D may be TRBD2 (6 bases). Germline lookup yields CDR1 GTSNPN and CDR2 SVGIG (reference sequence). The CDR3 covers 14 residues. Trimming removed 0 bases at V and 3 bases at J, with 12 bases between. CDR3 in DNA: TGTGCCTGGAGTGTAGGGACTGGGTTCTACGAGCAGTACTTC. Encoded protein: CAWSVGTGFYEQYF.

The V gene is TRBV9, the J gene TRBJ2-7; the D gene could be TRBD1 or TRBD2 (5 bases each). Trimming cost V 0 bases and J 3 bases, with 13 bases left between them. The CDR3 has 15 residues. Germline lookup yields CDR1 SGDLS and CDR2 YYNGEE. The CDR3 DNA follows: TGTGCCAGCAGCGTAGGGGGGATAGTTGGCTACGAGCAGTACTTC. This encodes CASSVGGIVGYEQYF.

The CDR3 spells CASRSGPNEKLFF. In DNA form, the CDR3 reads TGTGCCAGCAGATCCGGGCCAAATGAAAAACTGTTTTTT. The chain links TRBV5-4 to TRBJ1-4; D gene ambiguous. The CDR3 is 13 residues long. V lost 5 bases, J lost 5 bases, and 10 bases lay in between. CDR1 is SGHNT, CDR2 YYREEE, per germline (reference sequence).

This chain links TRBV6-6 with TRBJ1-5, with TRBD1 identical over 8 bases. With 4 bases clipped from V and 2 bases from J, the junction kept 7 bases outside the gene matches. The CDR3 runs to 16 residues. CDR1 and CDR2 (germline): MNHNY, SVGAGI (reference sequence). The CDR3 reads CASSSQDRAGNQPQHF. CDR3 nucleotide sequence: TGTGCCAGCAGTTCCCAGGACAGGGCTGGCAATCAGCCCCAGCATTTT.

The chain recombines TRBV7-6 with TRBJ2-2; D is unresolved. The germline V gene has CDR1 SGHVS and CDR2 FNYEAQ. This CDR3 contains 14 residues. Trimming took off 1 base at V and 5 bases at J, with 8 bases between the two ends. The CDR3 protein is CASSLVLGTGELFF. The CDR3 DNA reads TGTGCCAGCAGCTTAGTGCTGGGAACCGGGGAGCTGTTTTTT.

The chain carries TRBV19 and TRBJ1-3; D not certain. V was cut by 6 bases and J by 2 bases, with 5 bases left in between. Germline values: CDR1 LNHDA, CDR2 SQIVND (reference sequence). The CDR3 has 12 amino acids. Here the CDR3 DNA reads TGTGCCAGTAGCACCCCTGGAAACACCATATATTTT. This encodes CASSTPGNTIYF.

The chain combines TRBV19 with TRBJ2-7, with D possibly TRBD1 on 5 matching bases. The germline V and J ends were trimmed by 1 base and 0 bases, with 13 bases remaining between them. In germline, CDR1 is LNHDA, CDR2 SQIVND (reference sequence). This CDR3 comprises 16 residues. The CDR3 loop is CASSIGSRQSSYEQYF. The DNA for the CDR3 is TGTGCCAGTAGTATAGGTAGCCGACAGAGCTCCTACGAGCAGTACTTC.

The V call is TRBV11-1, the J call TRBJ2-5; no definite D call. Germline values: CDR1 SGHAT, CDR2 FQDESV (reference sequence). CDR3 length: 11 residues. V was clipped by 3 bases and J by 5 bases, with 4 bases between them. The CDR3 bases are TGTGCCAGCAGCTTCGGTGAGACCCAGTACTTC. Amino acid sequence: CASSFGETQYF.

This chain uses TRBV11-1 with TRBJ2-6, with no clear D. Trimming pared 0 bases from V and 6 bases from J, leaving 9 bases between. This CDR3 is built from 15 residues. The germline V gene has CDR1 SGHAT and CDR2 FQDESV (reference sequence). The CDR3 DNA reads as TGTGCCAGCAGCTTAGCAAGAGCTTCGGCCAACGTCCTGACTTTC. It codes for CASSLARASANVLTF. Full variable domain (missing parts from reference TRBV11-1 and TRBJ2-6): EAEVAQSPRYKITEKSQAVAFWCDPISGHATLYWYRQILGQGPELLVQFQDESVVDDSQLPKDRFSAERLKGVDSTLKIQPAELGDSAMYLCASSLARASANVLTFGAGSRLTVL.

This chain's CDR3 is CATSRETNYEQYF. CDR3 in DNA: TGTGCCACCAGCAGAGAGACGAATTACGAGCAGTACTTC. The chain links TRBV15 to TRBJ2-7; D gene unclear. Deletions cut 0 bases from V and 4 bases from J, with 7 bases between. Germline CDR1 is LNHNV and CDR2 is YYDKDF (reference sequence). The CDR3 spans 13 residues.

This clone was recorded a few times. The chain's CDR3 is CASSINRVGGYTF. The DNA for the CDR3 is TGTGCCAGTAGTATAAACAGGGTTGGTGGCTACACCTTC. The chain is built from TRBV19 and TRBJ1-2; a possible D gene is TRBD1 (6 bases). Trimming left V 2 bases short and J 7 bases short, with 11 bases between. This CDR3 region has 13 residues. Germline CDR1 and CDR2: LNHDA and SQIVND (reference sequence).

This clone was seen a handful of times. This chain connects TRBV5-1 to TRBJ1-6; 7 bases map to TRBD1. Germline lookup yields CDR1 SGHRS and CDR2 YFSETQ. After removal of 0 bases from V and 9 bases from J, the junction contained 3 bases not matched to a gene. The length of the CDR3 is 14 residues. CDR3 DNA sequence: TGCGCCAGCAGCTTGGCACAGGGGAGTTCACCCCTCCACTTT. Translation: CASSLAQGSSPLHF.

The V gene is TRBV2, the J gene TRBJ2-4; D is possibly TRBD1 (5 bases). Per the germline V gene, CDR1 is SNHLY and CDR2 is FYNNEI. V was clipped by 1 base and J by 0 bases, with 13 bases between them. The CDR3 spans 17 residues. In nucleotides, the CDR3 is TGTGCCAGCAGTGAAGAAGGGGTCAGGGCAGCCAAAAACATTCAGTACTTC. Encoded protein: CASSEEGVRAAKNIQYF.

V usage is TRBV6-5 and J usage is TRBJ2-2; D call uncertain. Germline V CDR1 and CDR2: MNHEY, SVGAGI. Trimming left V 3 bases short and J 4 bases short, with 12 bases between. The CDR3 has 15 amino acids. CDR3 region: CASSYKGILTGELFF. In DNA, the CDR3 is TGTGCCAGCAGTTATAAAGGGATCCTCACCGGGGAGCTGTTTTTT.

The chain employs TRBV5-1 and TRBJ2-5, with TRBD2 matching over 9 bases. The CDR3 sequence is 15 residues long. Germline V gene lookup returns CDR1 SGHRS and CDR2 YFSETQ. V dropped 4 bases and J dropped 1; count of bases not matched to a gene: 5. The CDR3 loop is CASSRPSGAQETQYF. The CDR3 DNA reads TGCGCCAGCAGCAGGCCTAGCGGGGCCCAAGAGACCCAGTACTTC.

CDR3 sequence (DNA): TGTGCCAGCAGCCAATCTCGGCAGCTTAGCTACAATGAGCAGTTCTTC. Encoded protein: CASSQSRQLSYNEQFF. J is TRBJ2-1 and V is TRBV16; the D is unclear. CDR1 is KGHSY and CDR2 is FQNENV in the germline V gene. Deletions cut 0 bases from V and 3 bases from J, with 12 bases between. The CDR3 contains 16 residues.

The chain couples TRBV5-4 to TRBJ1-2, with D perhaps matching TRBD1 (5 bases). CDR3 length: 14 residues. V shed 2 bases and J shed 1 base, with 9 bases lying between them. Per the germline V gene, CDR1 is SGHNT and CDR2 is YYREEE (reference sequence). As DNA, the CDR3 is TGTGCCAGCAGCTTCGGGGGGAATAACTATGGCTACACCTTC. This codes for CASSFGGNNYGYTF.

CDR3 region: CASSSSTGYSGNTIYF. CDR3 DNA sequence: TGTGCCAGCAGCTCGTCGACAGGGTACTCTGGAAACACCATATATTTT. The rearrangement links TRBV13 to TRBJ1-3; TRBD1 agrees at 7 bases. This CDR3 is built from 16 residues. CDR1 and CDR2 from the germline V gene are PRHDT and FYEKMQ (reference sequence). V lost 4 bases, J lost 0 bases, and 6 bases stayed unmatched.

The CDR3 DNA reads TGCGCCAGCAGCTTTACCGGGACAGGGGGAGATACGCAGTATTTT. This gives the protein CASSFTGTGGDTQYF. This sequence joins TRBV5-1 and TRBJ2-3; 11 bases map to TRBD1. Germline CDR1 is SGHRS and CDR2 is YFSETQ. The V and J ends lost 2 bases and 5 bases, in that order; junction bases with no gene match: 4. This CDR3 is built from 15 residues.